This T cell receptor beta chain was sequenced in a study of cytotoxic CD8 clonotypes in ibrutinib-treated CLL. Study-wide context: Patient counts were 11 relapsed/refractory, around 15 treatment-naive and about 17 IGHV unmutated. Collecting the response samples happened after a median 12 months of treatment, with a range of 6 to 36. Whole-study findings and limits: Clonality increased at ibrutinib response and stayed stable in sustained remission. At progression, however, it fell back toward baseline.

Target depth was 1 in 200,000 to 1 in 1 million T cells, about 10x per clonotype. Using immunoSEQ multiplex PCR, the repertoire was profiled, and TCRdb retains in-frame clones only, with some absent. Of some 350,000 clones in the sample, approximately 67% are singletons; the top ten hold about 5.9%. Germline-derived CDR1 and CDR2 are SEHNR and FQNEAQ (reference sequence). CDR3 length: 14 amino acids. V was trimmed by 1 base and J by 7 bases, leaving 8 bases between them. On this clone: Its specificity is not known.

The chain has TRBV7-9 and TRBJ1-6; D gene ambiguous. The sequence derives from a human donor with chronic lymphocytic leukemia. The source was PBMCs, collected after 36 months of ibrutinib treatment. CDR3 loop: CASSLDPPNSPLHF. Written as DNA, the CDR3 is TGTGCCAGCAGCTTAGATCCTCCAAATTCACCCCTCCACTTT.